The 23 T cell receptor beta chains below come from one sample, sequenced in a study of blood T cell repertoires in COVID-19. The table came from immunoSEQ multiplex PCR; TCRdb's copy has only in-frame clones and leaves some out. The sample holds approximately 300,000 clones, 85% to 90% seen once. Sequences were obtained from peripheral blood. The receptors stem from a middle-aged woman with acute or convalescent COVID-19.

This chain joins TRBV4-2 and TRBJ1-3, with 10 bases lining up with TRBD1. The V gene end was trimmed by 4 bases and the J gene end by 0 bases; junction bases not matched to a gene: 3. The germline V gene has CDR1 LGHNA and CDR2 YNFKEQ. This CDR3 is built from 16 residues. CDR3 nucleotide sequence: TGTGCCAGCAGCCGGGACAGGGGCAGCTCTGGAAACACCATATATTTT. This encodes CASSRDRGSSGNTIYF.

V is TRBV19 and J is TRBJ1-5; 7 bases agree with TRBD1. The CDR3 length is 15 residues. Germline lookup yields CDR1 LNHDA and CDR2 SQIVND (reference sequence). The trim removed 9 bases at V and 0 bases at J, leaving 8 bases unmatched. The DNA for the CDR3 is TGTGCCAGCCTCGAGGGGGCCTATAGCAATCAGCCCCAGCATTTT. Protein product: CASLEGAYSNQPQHF.

The V gene is TRBV4-2, the J gene TRBJ1-4, with D possibly TRBD1 on 5 matching bases. This CDR3 contains 16 residues. V dropped 0 bases and J dropped 8 bases, with 16 bases sitting between them. The V gene's germline CDR1 is LGHNA and CDR2 YNFKEQ. As DNA, the CDR3 is TGTGCCAGCAGCCAAGATCCCCTGGGGGGATGGGAAAAACTGTTTTTT. The encoded protein is CASSQDPLGGWEKLFF.

The J gene is TRBJ1-2, the V gene TRBV24-1; D is unresolved. The CDR3 totals 14 residues. Germline V gives CDR1 KGHDR, CDR2 SFDVKD. V lost 3 bases to trimming and J lost 6 bases, with 13 bases between them. CDR3 sequence reads: CATSDGPSWDGYTF. CDR3 DNA sequence: TGTGCCACCAGTGATGGGCCTTCTTGGGATGGCTACACCTTC.

The rearrangement uses TRBV6-5 and TRBJ2-3, with 11 bases lining up with TRBD1. The CDR3 sequence is 15 residues long. The ends lost 7 bases at V and 2 bases at J; junction bases unmatched: 5. The germline CDR1 and CDR2 sequences are MNHEY and SVGAGI. CDR3 in DNA: TGTGCCAGCACCACGGACAGGGGGCACACAGATACGCAGTATTTT. Residues: CASTTDRGHTDTQYF.

The chain has TRBV11-2 and TRBJ1-4; TRBD1 is a possible D gene (6 bases). Germline V CDR1 and CDR2: SGHAT, FQNNGV. The V end lost 5 bases, the J end lost 5 bases, and 12 bases lay between the germline ends. The CDR3 covers 14 residues. This chain's CDR3 is CASSPTRGNEKLFF. The CDR3 DNA follows: TGTGCCAGCAGCCCGACCAGGGGAAATGAAAAACTGTTTTTT. Together with reference TRBV11-2 and TRBJ1-4, the CDR3 gives the full variable domain: EAGVAQSPRYKIIEKRQSVAFWCNPISGHATLYWYQQILGQGPKLLIQFQNNGVVDDSQLPKDRFSAERLKGVDSTLKIQPAKLEDSAVYLCASSPTRGNEKLFFGSGTQLSVL.

The chain is built from TRBV30 and TRBJ1-6, with D possibly being TRBD1 (6 bases). This CDR3 is 15 amino acids long. V was clipped by 0 bases and J by 7 bases, with 13 bases between them. Germline lookup yields CDR1 GTSNPN and CDR2 SVGIG (reference sequence). CDR3 bases: TGTGCCTGGAGTGTACGAACAGGGAAAAATTCACCCCTCCACTTT. Its translation: CAWSVRTGKNSPLHF. The full variable domain, rest sourced from reference TRBV30 and TRBJ1-6, is SQTIHQWPATLVQPVGSPLSLECTVEGTSNPNLYWYRQAAGRGLQLLFYSVGIGQISSEVPQNLSASRPQDRQFILSSKKLLLSDSGFYLCAWSVRTGKNSPLHFGNGTRLTVT.

V usage is TRBV24-1 and J usage is TRBJ1-5; 7 bases are shared with TRBD1. Germline loops: CDR1 KGHDR, CDR2 SFDVKD. The CDR3 sequence is 14 residues long. V lost 4 bases to trimming and J lost 9 bases; unmatched junction nucleotides: 8. The CDR3 protein is CATSDWDSLGPQHF. The CDR3 DNA reads as TGTGCCACCAGTGACTGGGACAGCTTAGGGCCCCAGCATTTT.

The chain joins TRBV30 to TRBJ1-2; D unresolved. The germline CDR1 and CDR2 sequences are GTSNPN and SVGIG (reference sequence). This CDR3 is 13 amino acids long. V was clipped by 3 bases and J by 8 bases, with 16 bases between them. This CDR3 reads CAWSDPSRRGYTF. For the CDR3, the DNA is TGTGCCTGGAGCGACCCGTCCCGGAGGGGCTACACCTTC.

The gene calls are TRBV18 and TRBJ1-4; possibly TRBD1 for D (5 bases). This CDR3 region has 15 residues. V dropped 0 bases and J dropped 7 bases, with 12 bases sitting between them. In germline, CDR1 is KGHSH, CDR2 LQKENI. The CDR3 reads CASSPPGRGSEKLFF. As DNA, the CDR3 is TGTGCCAGCTCACCACCGGGGCGCGGGAGTGAAAAACTGTTTTTT.

The chain combines TRBV10-2 with TRBJ1-4; D is perhaps TRBD1 (6 bases). CDR3 length equals 13 residues. V was trimmed by 7 bases and J by 12 bases, leaving 18 bases between them. Per the germline V gene, CDR1 is WSHSY and CDR2 is SAAADI. Here the CDR3 reads CASIPLEGDQLFF. CDR3 coding DNA: TGCGCCAGCATCCCCCTAGAGGGGGATCAACTGTTTTTT.

The gene calls are TRBV6-1 and TRBJ1-2, with D maybe TRBD1 (5 bases). V lost 0 bases and J lost 4, with 9 bases in between. Germline V gene sequence: CDR1 MNHNS, CDR2 SASEGT. The CDR3 length is 14 residues. The CDR3 loop is CASSEAGTSYGYTF. The CDR3, as DNA: TGTGCCAGCAGTGAAGCCGGGACTTCCTATGGCTACACCTTC.

The V gene is TRBV7-9, the J gene TRBJ1-1; TRBD1 matches 10 bases. The germline V gene has CDR1 SEHNR and CDR2 FQNEAQ (reference sequence). CDR3 length equals 15 residues. V trimming: 4 bases; J trimming: 3 bases; junction bases outside the gene matches: 5. The CDR3 here is CASSSSTGGYTEAFF. The CDR3 nucleotides read TGTGCCAGCAGCTCCTCGACAGGGGGCTACACTGAAGCTTTCTTT.

The chain carries TRBV29-1 and TRBJ1-2; D is uncertain. CDR1 is SQVTM and CDR2 is ANQGSEA in the germline V gene. Trimming shortened V by 1 base and J by 2 bases, and 14 bases separated the two germline ends. The CDR3 spans 15 residues. CDR3 in amino acids: CSVEGPSRGNYGYTF. As DNA, the CDR3 is TGCAGCGTTGAAGGTCCGTCCCGGGGAAACTATGGCTACACCTTC. Variable domain in full (rest from reference TRBV29-1 and TRBJ1-2): SAVISQKPSRDICQRGTSLTIQCQVDSQVTMMFWYRQQPGQSLTLIATANQGSEATYESGFVIDKFPISRPNLTFSTLTVSNMSPEDSSIYLCSVEGPSRGNYGYTFGSGTRLTVV.

The chain carries TRBV7-2 and TRBJ2-5; 12 nucleotides agree with TRBD2. Trimming removed 4 bases from V and 6 bases from J; junction bases left unmatched: 6. Germline V gives CDR1 SGHTA, CDR2 FQGNSA. This CDR3 spans 15 amino acids. In DNA, the CDR3 is TGTGCCAGCAGCTCCCGACTAGCGGGGGCCCAGACCCAGTACTTC. Amino acid sequence: CASSSRLAGAQTQYF. Full variable domain (outside the CDR3, taken from reference TRBV7-2 and TRBJ2-5): GAGVSQSPSNKVTEKGKDVELRCDPISGHTALYWYRQSLGQGLEFLIYFQGNSAPDKSGLPSDRFSAERTGGSVSTLTIQRTQQEDSAVYLCASSSRLAGAQTQYFGPGTRLLVL.

V gene TRBV9 combines with J gene TRBJ1-4, with 7 bases matching TRBD1. The CDR3 spans 15 residues. V shed 0 bases and J 6 bases; nucleotides not matched to a gene: 5. The germline V gene has CDR1 SGDLS and CDR2 YYNGEE. The CDR3 loop reads CASSVEDRVYEKLFF. The CDR3 nucleotides read TGTGCCAGCAGCGTAGAAGACAGGGTCTATGAAAAACTGTTTTTT.

This rearrangement joins TRBV4-1 to TRBJ2-2; 12 bases line up with TRBD1. The CDR3 sequence is 15 residues long. Germline V lookup: CDR1 MGHRA, CDR2 YSYEKL. J was trimmed by 5 bases and V by 6 bases; bases with no gene match: 4. As DNA, the CDR3 is TGCGCCAGCAGAACGGGACAGGGGGCAACCGGGGAGCTGTTTTTT. This encodes CASRTGQGATGELFF.

The chain couples TRBV3-1 (or the pseudogene TRBV3-2) to TRBJ1-4; 7 bases fit TRBD1. Trimming at V came to 7 bases and at J to 6 bases, leaving 11 bases not matched to a gene. In germline, CDR1 is LGHDT, CDR2 YNNKEL (reference sequence). The CDR3 has 15 residues. The CDR3 reads CASILHGGGDEKLFF. DNA of the CDR3: TGTGCCAGCATTCTTCACGGAGGGGGCGATGAAAAACTGTTTTTT.

This chain's CDR3 is CASSRQGRATDTQYF. CDR3 nucleotides: TGTGCCAGTAGTCGACAGGGGCGGGCCACAGATACGCAGTATTTT. The chain recombines TRBV19 with TRBJ2-3, with 8 bases aligning to TRBD1. The CDR3 is 15 amino acids. Losses at the gene ends were 5 bases for V and 2 bases for J; bases not matched to a gene: 6. Germline V gene sequence: CDR1 LNHDA, CDR2 SQIVND (reference sequence). The full variable domain, rest sourced from reference TRBV19 and TRBJ2-3, is DGGITQSPKYLFRKEGQNVTLSCEQNLNHDAMYWYRQDPGQGLRLIYYSQIVNDFQKGDIAEGYSVSREKKESFPLTVTSAQKNPTAFYLCASSRQGRATDTQYFGPGTRLTVL.

The CDR3 loop reads CASSLGANTEAFF. In DNA, the CDR3 is TGTGCCAGCAGTCTGGGGGCGAACACTGAAGCTTTCTTT. J is TRBJ1-1 and V is TRBV2; a weak D match, TRBD1 (6 bases). This CDR3 is built from 13 residues. CDR1 and CDR2 (germline): SNHLY, FYNNEI. The V end lost 5 bases, the J end lost 1 base, and 8 bases lay between the germline ends.

V is TRBV16 and J is TRBJ1-6; 8 bases agree with TRBD1. This CDR3 contains 17 residues. The ends lost 3 bases at V and 6 bases at J; junction bases unmatched: 10. Germline CDR1 and CDR2: KGHSY and FQNENV. The CDR3 here is CASSHRTGRVSNSPLHF. As DNA, the CDR3 is TGTGCCAGCAGCCACCGGACAGGGCGAGTTTCTAATTCACCCCTCCACTTT.

Regarding this clone: The junction departs from germline at one end; a sequencing error may be responsible. The chain joins TRBV5-1 to TRBJ2-7; TRBD1 agrees at 10 bases. There are 13 residues in the CDR3. Germline V lookup: CDR1 SGHRS, CDR2 YFSETQ. The CDR3 coding sequence is TGCGCCAGCAGCTCGACGGGCGGACAGGGGGGAAAGTTC. Its protein product is CASSSTGGQGGKF.

The chain uses TRBV12-3 or TRBV12-4 and TRBJ1-5; possible D gene TRBD1, 6 bases. The ends were cut back, 7 bases at V and 4 bases at J, with 11 bases in the middle. The CDR3 has 13 residues. CDR3 loop: CASTLGGNQPQHF. Written as DNA, the CDR3 is TGTGCCAGCACCCTAGGGGGAAATCAGCCCCAGCATTTT.